One sample yielded the 25 T cell receptor beta chains listed below, sequenced in a study of Graves' ophthalmopathy and Graves' hyperthyroidism. CDR3 regions of TCR beta were amplified from RNA transcripts. The first-round RT-PCR employed HTBI primers together with the Qiagen OneStep RT-PCR kit. A multiplex PCR was then performed as the second round. Using its own MiXCR run on the multiplex PCR reads, TCRdb lists one record per CDR3 protein. The sample lists about 1.1 million distinct CDR3 sequences; about 35% were seen once. The source material was peripheral blood or thyroid tissue (not recorded which). These receptors were taken from an adult man with Graves' hyperthyroidism.

This clonotype was seen at least ten times. This sequence joins TRBV19 and TRBJ1-4, with D unresolved. Between the trimmed V and J ends, which lost 7 bases and 0 bases, there was a span of 12 bases. CDR3 length: 15 amino acids. In germline, CDR1 is LNHDA, CDR2 SQIVND (reference sequence). The CDR3 is CASTRRKATNEKLFF. CDR3 in DNA: TGTGCCAGTACCCGCCGCAAAGCAACTAATGAAAAACTGTTTTTT.

This clonotype was detected ten times or more. The J gene is TRBJ1-2, the V gene TRBV20-1; possibly TRBD1 for D (6 bases). The germline CDR1 and CDR2 sequences are DFQATT and SNEGSKA (reference sequence). V was cut by 5 bases and J by 2 bases, with 6 bases left in between. CDR3 length: 11 residues. The DNA for the CDR3 is TGCAGTGCTGGACAGAACTATGGCTACACCTTC. The encoded protein is CSAGQNYGYTF.

This clonotype was observed a few times. A read error is possible here, since a much larger clone lies one base away. The V call is TRBV29-1, the J call TRBJ2-7, with 11 nucleotides matching TRBD2. From germline, CDR1 is SQVTM and CDR2 ANQGSEA. The CDR3 length is 12 residues. V gave up 7 bases and J gave up 9 bases; unmatched junction bases: 8. CDR3 region: CSATSGSHGQYF. CDR3 DNA: TGCAGCGCCACTAGCGGGAGTCACGGGCAGTACTTC.

The genes are TRBV2 and TRBJ2-1; 9 bases align to TRBD2. The CDR3 spans 14 residues. CDR1 SNHLY and CDR2 FYNNEI come from the germline V gene. Germline trimming cut 11 bases from V and 8 bases from J; bases unmatched to any gene: 13. The CDR3 DNA sequence: TGTGCCTCGTCCATTAGCGGGAGTAGGGATGAGCAGTTCTTC. It yields the protein CASSISGSRDEQFF.

The genes are TRBV2 and TRBJ2-2, with TRBD1 as a possible D gene (7 bases). Trimming removed 4 bases from V and 0 bases from J, with 15 bases in between. Germline loops: CDR1 SNHLY, CDR2 FYNNEI. The length of the CDR3 is 17 residues. The CDR3 nucleotides read TGTGCCAGCAGTGCTAGCGCAGGGGGAACGAACACCGGGGAGCTGTTTTTT. It translates to CASSASAGGTNTGELFF.

As concerns this clonotype: A much larger clone sits a single nucleotide away, making a read error possible. This sequence joins TRBV29-1 and TRBJ2-7; 13 nucleotides match TRBD2. There are 15 residues in the CDR3. Germline CDR1 SQVTM, CDR2 ANQGSEA. The CDR3 sequence: CSVEGTSGSSYEQHF. CDR3 nucleotides: TGCAGCGTTGAAGGGACTAGCGGGAGCTCCTACGAGCAGCACTTC.

The chain combines TRBV2 with TRBJ2-5; maybe TRBD2 (5 bases). The V end was cut by 5 bases, the J end by 5 bases, with 15 bases between. This CDR3 comprises 14 residues. CDR1 and CDR2 from the germline V gene are SNHLY and FYNNEI. CDR3 DNA sequence: TGTGCCAGCAGTTATCCCACTAGGCGGGAGACCCAGTACTTC. Translated, it gives CASSYPTRRETQYF.

The V call is TRBV5-1, the J call TRBJ2-7; TRBD2 matches at 10 bases. The germline V gene has CDR1 SGHRS and CDR2 YFSETQ. J lost 3 bases, V lost 4 bases, and 13 bases had no gene match. This CDR3 contains 17 residues. CDR3 DNA sequence: TGCGCCAGCAGCGTTGAAGGGGCTAGCGGGAGATTCTACGAGCAGTACTTC. Protein sequence: CASSVEGASGRFYEQYF.

This clonotype came up many times. The chain has TRBV9 and TRBJ2-2; 7 bases are a match to TRBD1. Germline V lookup: CDR1 SGDLS, CDR2 YYNGEE. This CDR3 region has 17 residues. V lost 3 bases to trimming and J lost 6 bases; unmatched junction nucleotides: 14. The CDR3 protein is CASSGGREQGIAGELFF. CDR3 bases: TGTGCCAGCAGCGGCGGGCGTGAACAGGGGATTGCCGGGGAGCTGTTTTTT.

Comment on this clonotype: A much more abundant neighbour one base away suggests this may be a read error. The chain couples TRBV6-5 to TRBJ1-1, with D possibly TRBD1 on 6 matching bases. Germline values: CDR1 MNHEY, CDR2 SVGAGI. The CDR3 totals 15 residues. The V gene lost 5 bases and the J gene lost 2 bases, with 15 bases spanning the gap. This CDR3 reads CASSDDRRSNTEAFF. The CDR3 DNA reads TGTGCCAGCAGTGACGACAGGAGAAGTAACACTGAAGCTTTCTTT.

The genes are TRBV5-4 and TRBJ2-6, with 8 bases fitting TRBD2. CDR1 SGHNT and CDR2 YYREEE come from the germline V gene (reference sequence). With 5 bases clipped from V and 0 bases from J, the junction kept 10 bases outside the gene matches. The CDR3 has 18 amino acids. CDR3 in amino acids: CASRSGQRGFSGANVLTF. CDR3 nucleotide sequence: TGTGCCAGCAGGTCTGGTCAGCGGGGGTTCTCTGGGGCCAACGTCCTGACTTTC.

This clonotype has at least ten counts. The chain employs TRBV7-8 and TRBJ1-5, with 8 bases aligning to TRBD1. There are 15 residues in the CDR3. V dropped 1 base and J dropped 9; count of bases not matched to a gene: 8. The V gene's germline CDR1 is SGHVS and CDR2 FQNEAQ. CDR3 region: CASSLGQGPGWPQHF. The CDR3 DNA reads TGTGCCAGCAGCTTAGGACAGGGGCCTGGATGGCCCCAGCATTTT.

The gene calls are TRBV4-3 and TRBJ1-2; D might be TRBD1 (6 bases). The CDR3 consists of 17 residues. Trimming left V 1 base short and J 1 base short, with 16 bases between. Germline values: CDR1 LGHNA, CDR2 YSLEER. CDR3 in amino acids: CASSQGRTDSGNYGYTF. DNA of the CDR3: TGCGCCAGCAGCCAAGGTCGGACGGACAGCGGTAACTATGGCTACACCTTC.

This clonotype was seen repeatedly, ten times or more. V is TRBV14 and J is TRBJ1-2; 7 bases align to TRBD1. The V gene's germline CDR1 is SGHDN and CDR2 FVKESK. V lost 3 bases to trimming and J lost 6 bases; unmatched junction nucleotides: 4. This CDR3 is built from 13 residues. CDR3 coding DNA: TGTGCCAGCAGCCACACAGGGGTTGATGGCTACACCTTC. Translated, it gives CASSHTGVDGYTF. The full variable domain, with the rest looked up from reference TRBV14 and TRBJ1-2, is EAGVTQFPSHSVIEKGQTVTLRCDPISGHDNLYWYRRVMGKEIKFLLHFVKESKQDESGMPNNRFLAERTGGTYSTLKVQPAELEDSGVYFCASSHTGVDGYTFGSGTRLTVV.

On this clonotype itself: This may be a read error, as it is one base from a much larger clone. J is TRBJ1-1 and V is TRBV20-1, with 8 bases identical to TRBD1. From germline, CDR1 is DFQATT and CDR2 SNEGSKA (reference sequence). CDR3 size: 13 residues. DNA for the CDR3: TGCAGTGCTGAGGACAGGGTTCGCCTTGAAGATTTCTTT. Residues: CSAEDRVRLEDFF.

This clonotype has a count of ten or more. This chain links TRBV20-1 with TRBJ2-5, with D perhaps matching TRBD1 (6 bases). The CDR3 sequence is 13 residues long. Trimming shortened V by 5 bases and J by 5 bases, and 15 bases separated the two germline ends. The germline V gene encodes CDR1 DFQATT and CDR2 SNEGSKA (reference sequence). CDR3 DNA: TGCAGTGCTGGGGGCCTGGCGGGCGAGACCCAGTACTTC. Residues: CSAGGLAGETQYF.

The chain has TRBV3-1 and TRBJ2-7; D call uncertain. CDR1 is LGHDT, CDR2 YNNKEL, per germline (reference sequence). CDR3 length equals 13 residues. V was cut by 0 bases and J by 4 bases, with 7 bases left in between. The CDR3 DNA reads as TGTGCCAGCAGCCAAGATACCTTTTACGAGCAGTACTTC. This translates into CASSQDTFYEQYF.

J is TRBJ1-1 and V is TRBV6-5, with TRBD1 matching over 7 bases. Germline lookup yields CDR1 MNHEY and CDR2 SVGAGI. After removal of 5 bases from V and 4 bases from J, the junction contained 7 bases not matched to a gene. The CDR3 loop spans 14 amino acids. CDR3 region: CASSPVRGGTEAFF. The CDR3 coding sequence is TGTGCCAGCAGTCCCGTCAGGGGGGGCACTGAAGCTTTCTTT.

Of note for this clonotype: A read error may explain this, as a much larger clone is one base away. V is TRBV5-5 and J is TRBJ1-1; possible D gene TRBD1, 6 bases. CDR1 SGHKS and CDR2 YYEKEE come from the germline V gene (reference sequence). The CDR3 spans 15 residues. V lost 7 bases and J 1 base, leaving 17 bases between the germline ends. CDR3 residues: CASGSWGRPNTEAFF. CDR3 bases: TGTGCCAGCGGCTCGTGGGGGCGCCCGAACACTGAAGCTTTCTTT.

The chain recombines TRBV4-1 with TRBJ2-5; D ambiguous. The CDR3 has 16 amino acids. V was cut by 0 bases and J by 3 bases, with 14 bases left in between. Germline values: CDR1 MGHRA, CDR2 YSYEKL. The CDR3 loop is CASSQDPSQNKETQYF. Here the CDR3 DNA reads TGCGCCAGCAGCCAAGATCCCAGCCAGAACAAAGAGACCCAGTACTTC.

This clonotype has just one count. The rearrangement joins TRBV7-2 to TRBJ1-5; D uncertain. The CDR3 totals 15 residues. CDR1 is SGHTA, CDR2 FQGNSA, per germline. Trimming took 5 bases from V and 14 from J, leaving 25 bases between them. CDR3 sequence: CASSPADLRAAYEHF. CDR3 DNA: TGTGCCAGCAGCCCAGCTGACCTGAGGGCCGCCTACGAGCATTTT.

This clonotype was seen many times. The chain couples TRBV10-2 to TRBJ2-2; perhaps TRBD1 as D (7 bases). The CDR3 totals 14 residues. Germline values: CDR1 WSHSY, CDR2 SAAADI. Trimming took off 10 bases at V and 6 bases at J, with 18 bases between the two ends. The CDR3 bases are TGCGCCACCAACCGACAGGGAGGATCCGGGGAGCTGTTTTTT. Translation: CATNRQGGSGELFF.

This clonotype showed up just a few times. The chain couples TRBV24-1 to TRBJ2-7; D unresolved. Per germline, CDR1 KGHDR and CDR2 SFDVKD. V was trimmed by 5 bases and J by 9 bases, leaving 16 bases between them. The CDR3 spans 13 residues. DNA of the CDR3: TGTGCCACCAGTGCCAAAGCCGGGTCTGTGCAGTACTTC. Translating it yields CATSAKAGSVQYF.

This chain joins TRBV3-1 and TRBJ2-7; D possibly matches TRBD1 or TRBD2 (5 bases each). With 4 bases removed from V and 12 bases from J, the gap between germline ends came to 16 bases. The CDR3 length is 12 residues. The germline V gene has CDR1 LGHDT and CDR2 YNNKEL (reference sequence). The CDR3 loop is CASSLAGAGRYF. CDR3 bases: TGTGCCAGCAGCCTCGCCGGGGCAGGGAGGTACTTC.

The chain has TRBV7-2 and TRBJ1-5; TRBD1 agrees at 9 bases. Trimming removed 11 bases from V and 1 base from J; junction bases left unmatched: 9. This CDR3 is built from 15 residues. CDR1 and CDR2 from the germline V gene are SGHTA and FQGNSA. The CDR3 loop is CAWRVGQGSNQPQHF. CDR3 DNA: TGTGCCTGGAGAGTGGGACAGGGAAGCAATCAGCCCCAGCATTTT.